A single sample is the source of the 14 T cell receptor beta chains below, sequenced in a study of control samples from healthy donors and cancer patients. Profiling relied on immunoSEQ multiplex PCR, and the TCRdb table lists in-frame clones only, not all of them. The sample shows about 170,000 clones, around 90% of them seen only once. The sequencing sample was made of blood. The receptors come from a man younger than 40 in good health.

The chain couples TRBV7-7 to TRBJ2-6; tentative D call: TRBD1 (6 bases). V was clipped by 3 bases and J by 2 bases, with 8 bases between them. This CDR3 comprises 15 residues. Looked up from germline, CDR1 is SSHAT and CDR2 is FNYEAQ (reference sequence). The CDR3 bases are TGTGCCAGCAGCTTTAACAGGGCTGGGGCCAACGTCCTGACTTTC. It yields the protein CASSFNRAGANVLTF.

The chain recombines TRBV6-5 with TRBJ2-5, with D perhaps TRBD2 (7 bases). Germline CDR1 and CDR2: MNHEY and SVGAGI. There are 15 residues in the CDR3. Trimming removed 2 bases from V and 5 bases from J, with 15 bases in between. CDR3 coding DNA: TGTGCCAGCAGTTACAGGGCGGGGAGGGGGGAGACCCAGTACTTC. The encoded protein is CASSYRAGRGETQYF.

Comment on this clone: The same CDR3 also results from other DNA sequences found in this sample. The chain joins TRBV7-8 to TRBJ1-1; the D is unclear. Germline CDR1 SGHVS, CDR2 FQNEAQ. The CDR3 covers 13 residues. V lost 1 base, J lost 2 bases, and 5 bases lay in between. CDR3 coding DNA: TGTGCCAGCAGCTTAGGGCGCAACACTGAAGCTTTCTTT. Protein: CASSLGRNTEAFF.

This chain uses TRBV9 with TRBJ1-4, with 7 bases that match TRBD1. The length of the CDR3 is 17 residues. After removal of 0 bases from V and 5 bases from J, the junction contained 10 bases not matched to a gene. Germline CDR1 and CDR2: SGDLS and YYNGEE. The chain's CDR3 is CASSVGPGDSLNEKLFF. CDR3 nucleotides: TGTGCCAGCAGCGTAGGGCCGGGGGACAGCCTAAATGAAAAACTGTTTTTT.

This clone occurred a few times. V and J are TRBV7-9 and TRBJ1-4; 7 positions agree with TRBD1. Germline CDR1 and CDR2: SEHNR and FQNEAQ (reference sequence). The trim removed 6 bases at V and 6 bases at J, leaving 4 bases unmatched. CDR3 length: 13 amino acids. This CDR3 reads CASRGTADEKLFF. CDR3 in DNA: TGTGCCAGCAGGGGGACAGCAGATGAAAAACTGTTTTTT.

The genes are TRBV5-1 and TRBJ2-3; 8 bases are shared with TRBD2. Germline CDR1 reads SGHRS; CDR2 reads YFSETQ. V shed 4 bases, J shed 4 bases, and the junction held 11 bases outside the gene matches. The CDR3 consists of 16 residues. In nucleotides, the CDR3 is TGCGCCAGCAGCGCGAACGGGGGGGCCGGGGCAGATACGCAGTATTTT. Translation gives CASSANGGAGADTQYF.

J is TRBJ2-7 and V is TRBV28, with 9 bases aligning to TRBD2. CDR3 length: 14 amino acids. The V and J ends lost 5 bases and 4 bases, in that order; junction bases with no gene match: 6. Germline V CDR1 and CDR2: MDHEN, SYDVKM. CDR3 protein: CASSPRLADYEQYF. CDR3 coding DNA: TGTGCCAGCAGTCCCCGACTAGCGGATTACGAGCAGTACTTC.

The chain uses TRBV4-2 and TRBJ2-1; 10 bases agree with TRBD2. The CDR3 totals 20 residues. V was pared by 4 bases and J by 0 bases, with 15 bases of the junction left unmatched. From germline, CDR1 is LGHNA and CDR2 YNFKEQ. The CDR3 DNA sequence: TGTGCCAGCAGCCCCTCGGGGGGTAGCGGGAGGTTTAGCTCCTACAATGAGCAGTTCTTC. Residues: CASSPSGGSGRFSSYNEQFF.

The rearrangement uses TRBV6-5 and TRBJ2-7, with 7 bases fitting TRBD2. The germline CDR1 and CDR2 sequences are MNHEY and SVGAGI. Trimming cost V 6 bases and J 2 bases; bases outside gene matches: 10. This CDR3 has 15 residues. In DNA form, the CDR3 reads TGTGCCAGCAGACCCCAGGGAGGGACGGCCTACGAGCAGTACTTC. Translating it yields CASRPQGGTAYEQYF.

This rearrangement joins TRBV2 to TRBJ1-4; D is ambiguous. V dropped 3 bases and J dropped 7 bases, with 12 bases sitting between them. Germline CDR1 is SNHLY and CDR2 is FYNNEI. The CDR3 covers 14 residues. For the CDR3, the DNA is TGTGCCAGCAGTGATGGGGTAGTAGGTGAAAAACTGTTTTTT. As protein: CASSDGVVGEKLFF.

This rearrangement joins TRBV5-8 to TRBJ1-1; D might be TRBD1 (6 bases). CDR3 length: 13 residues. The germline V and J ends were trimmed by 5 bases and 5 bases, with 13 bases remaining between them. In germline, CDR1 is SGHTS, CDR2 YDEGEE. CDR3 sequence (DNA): TGTGCCAGCAGTTCAAGGGGGGGGACTGAAGCTTTCTTT. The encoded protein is CASSSRGGTEAFF.

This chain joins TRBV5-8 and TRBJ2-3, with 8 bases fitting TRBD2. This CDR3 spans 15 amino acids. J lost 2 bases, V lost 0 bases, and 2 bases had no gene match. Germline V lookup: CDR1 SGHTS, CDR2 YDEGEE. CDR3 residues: CASSLGLALTDTQYF. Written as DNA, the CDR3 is TGTGCCAGCAGCTTGGGACTAGCGCTCACAGATACGCAGTATTTT.

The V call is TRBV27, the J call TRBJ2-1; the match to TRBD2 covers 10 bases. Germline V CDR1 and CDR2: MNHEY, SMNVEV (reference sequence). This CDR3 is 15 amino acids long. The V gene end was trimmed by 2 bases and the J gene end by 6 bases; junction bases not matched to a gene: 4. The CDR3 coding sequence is TGTGCCAGCAGTTTACTTGAGCGGGGGGGCAATGAGCAGTTCTTC. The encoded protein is CASSLLERGGNEQFF.

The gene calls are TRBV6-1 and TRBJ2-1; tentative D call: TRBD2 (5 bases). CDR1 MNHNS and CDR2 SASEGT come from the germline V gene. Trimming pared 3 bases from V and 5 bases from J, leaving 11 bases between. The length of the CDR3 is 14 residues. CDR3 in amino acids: CASSDPDYHNEQFF. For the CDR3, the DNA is TGTGCCAGCAGTGACCCAGACTATCACAATGAGCAGTTCTTC.